The T cell receptor (beta chain) under discussion was sequenced for a study of cytomegalovirus exposure and HLA in healthy donors. The PCR employed 60 Vbeta primers together with 13 Jbeta primers. The data were produced by immunoSEQ multiplex PCR, yet TCRdb's version contains in-frame clones alone and is incomplete. Counted here are more than 95,000 clones, around 80% occurring once; the ten biggest clones make up 11%. The sample comprised PBMCs. The clonotype was recovered from a man in his thirties or forties in good health and CMV-seropositive.

This chain's CDR3 is CAISGDRGTGELFF. The CDR3 DNA sequence: TGTGCCATCAGTGGGGACAGGGGCACCGGGGAGCTGTTTTTT. The chain joins TRBV10-3 to TRBJ2-2, with 10 bases lining up with TRBD1. J was trimmed by 4 bases and V by 4 bases; bases with no gene match: 0. Per germline, CDR1 ENHRY and CDR2 SYGVKD. The CDR3 consists of 14 residues.